These 19 T cell receptor beta chains originate from one sample sequenced in a study of radiotherapy plus CTLA-4 blockade in lung cancer. Here immunoSEQ multiplex PCR was the method, and the copy in TCRdb shows in-frame clones only, minus some. The sample has roughly 75,000 clones, 60% to 85% seen once. Sequenced here: peripheral blood, sampled from a patient treated with radiotherapy plus ipilimumab. Every receptor here comes from a human donor with non-small cell lung cancer whose response to radiotherapy plus ipilimumab could not be evaluated. Some clones in this sample may be carry-over from other donors' samples.

Of note for this clone: At one end the junction does not follow the germline gene, possibly because of a read error. The rearrangement uses TRBV5-1 and TRBJ2-1; TRBD2 aligns across 8 bases. Per germline, CDR1 SGHRS and CDR2 YFSETQ. The CDR3 contains 15 residues. The CDR3 DNA is TGCGCCAGCAGCTCCAGCGGGGGAACCTACAATGAGCAGATCTTC. Translating it yields CASSSSGGTYNEQIF.

V is TRBV5-1 and J is TRBJ2-2; TRBD1 matches at 8 bases. The ends lost 4 bases at V and 0 bases at J; junction bases unmatched: 17. From germline, CDR1 is SGHRS and CDR2 YFSETQ. CDR3 length: 20 residues. The CDR3, as DNA: TGCGCCAGCAGCCAGAATCGACAGGGGTCCAGCTTACCGAACACCGGGGAGCTGTTTTTT. Its translation: CASSQNRQGSSLPNTGELFF.

This clone came up once. This chain joins TRBV5-4 and TRBJ2-7, with D perhaps TRBD1 (6 bases). Germline V gene sequence: CDR1 SGHNT, CDR2 YYREEE (reference sequence). This CDR3 comprises 15 residues. Trimming took off 3 bases at V and 0 bases at J, with 13 bases between the two ends. The CDR3 loop is CASSSGQTFSYEQYF. The CDR3 DNA sequence: TGTGCCAGCAGCTCGGGACAAACCTTCTCCTACGAGCAGTACTTC.

The chain is built from TRBV19 and TRBJ2-1, with 14 bases that match TRBD2. The CDR3 has 17 amino acids. Germline V gene sequence: CDR1 LNHDA, CDR2 SQIVND (reference sequence). J lost 6 bases, V lost 1 base, and 5 bases had no gene match. The CDR3 nucleotides read TGTGCCAGTAGTATAGCCCAGACTAGCGGGGGGGCCAATGAGCAGTTCTTC. It specifies CASSIAQTSGGANEQFF.

This clone was seen only once. This chain uses TRBV18 with TRBJ1-5; tentatively, D is TRBD1 (6 bases). The CDR3 has 14 residues. Trimming removed 3 bases at V and 5 bases at J, with 11 bases between. The germline gives CDR1 KGHSH, CDR2 LQKENI. CDR3 sequence (DNA): TGTGCCAGCTCACCTACTTACAGGGATCAGCCCCAGCATTTT. Amino acids: CASSPTYRDQPQHF. Full variable domain (rest looked up from reference TRBV18 and TRBJ1-5): NAGVMQNPRHLVRRRGQEARLRCSPMKGHSHVYWYRQLPEEGLKFMVYLQKENIIDESGMPKERFSAEFPKEGPSILRIQQVVRGDSAAYFCASSPTYRDQPQHFGDGTRLSIL.

V gene TRBV28 combines with J gene TRBJ2-3, with D hard to call. Trimming left V 3 bases short and J 2 bases short, with 18 bases between. Germline-derived CDR1 and CDR2 are MDHEN and SYDVKM. The CDR3 contains 17 residues. The CDR3 DNA sequence: TGTGCCAGCAGTTTCTCAGTACAGACCGACGCCACAGATACGCAGTATTTT. Translation gives CASSFSVQTDATDTQYF.

About this clone itself: At one end the junction does not follow the germline gene, possibly because of a read error. The chain is built from TRBV27 and TRBJ2-1; D is possibly TRBD2 (6 bases). This CDR3 has 15 residues. Germline CDR1 reads MNHEY; CDR2 reads SMNVEV (reference sequence). The CDR3 loop is CASSLTSPLNNERFF. CDR3 DNA sequence: TGTGCCAGCAGTCTCACTAGCCCTCTTAACAATGAGCGGTTCTTC.

This clone showed up just a few times. The chain joins TRBV19 to TRBJ1-4; the D gene is possibly TRBD1 (5 bases). Germline CDR1 is LNHDA and CDR2 is SQIVND (reference sequence). Trimming shortened V by 7 bases and J by 8 bases, and 20 bases separated the two germline ends. The length of the CDR3 is 15 residues. The CDR3 coding sequence is TGTGCCAGTATTGACGGCTCTGCAGGGAACGAAAAACTGTTTTTT. It translates to CASIDGSAGNEKLFF. Full variable domain (outside the CDR3, taken from reference TRBV19 and TRBJ1-4): DGGITQSPKYLFRKEGQNVTLSCEQNLNHDAMYWYRQDPGQGLRLIYYSQIVNDFQKGDIAEGYSVSREKKESFPLTVTSAQKNPTAFYLCASIDGSAGNEKLFFGSGTQLSVL.

This chain joins TRBV9 and TRBJ2-3; TRBD2 agrees at 15 bases. The junction had 8 bases not matched to a gene; V was cut back by 0 bases and J by 0 bases. Per the germline V gene, CDR1 is SGDLS and CDR2 is YYNGEE. The CDR3 runs to 20 residues. In nucleotides, the CDR3 is TGTGCCAGCAGCGTAGTAGGACTAGCGGGGGGGCTGGCGAGCACAGATACGCAGTATTTT. Amino acids: CASSVVGLAGGLASTDTQYF.

This chain connects TRBV6-5 to TRBJ2-3, with TRBD1 as a possible D gene (5 bases). CDR3 length equals 16 residues. CDR1 is MNHEY and CDR2 is SVGAGI in the germline V gene. Trimming took 0 bases from V and 2 from J, leaving 12 bases between them. The chain's CDR3 is CASSYSISRDTDTQYF. The DNA for the CDR3 is TGTGCCAGCAGTTACTCGATCTCCAGGGACACAGATACGCAGTATTTT.

The J gene is TRBJ2-7, the V gene TRBV5-1; TRBD1 matches 9 bases. Trimming removed 0 bases from V and 4 bases from J; junction bases left unmatched: 8. The CDR3 runs to 16 residues. Germline V lookup: CDR1 SGHRS, CDR2 YFSETQ. CDR3 bases: TGCGCCAGCAGCTTGGAGGCGGGACAGGGCATTTACGAGCAGTACTTC. It encodes CASSLEAGQGIYEQYF.

The chain employs TRBV4-1 and TRBJ2-7; 10 bases fit TRBD1. Germline CDR1 reads MGHRA; CDR2 reads YSYEKL. CDR3 length equals 16 residues. J gave up 3 bases and V 1 base, and 6 bases lay outside the gene matches. Written as DNA, the CDR3 is TGCGCCAGCAGCCAAGCCCGGACAGGGGGAGGCTACGAGCAGTACTTC. Its protein product is CASSQARTGGGYEQYF.

The chain uses TRBV5-6 and TRBJ2-5; D possibly corresponds to TRBD1 (6 bases). Germline-derived CDR1 and CDR2 are SGHDT and YYEEEE. V was clipped by 0 bases and J by 1 base, with 13 bases between them. CDR3 size: 16 residues. This CDR3 reads CASSLDGRGSQETQYF. CDR3 nucleotides: TGTGCCAGCAGCTTGGACGGCAGGGGCAGCCAAGAGACCCAGTACTTC.

V gene TRBV5-1 combines with J gene TRBJ2-5; possibly TRBD2 for D (6 bases). This CDR3 has 13 residues. CDR1 is SGHRS and CDR2 is YFSETQ in the germline V gene. The germline V and J ends were trimmed by 4 bases and 2 bases, with 9 bases remaining between them. CDR3 amino acids: CASSHGTQETQYF. CDR3 nucleotide sequence: TGCGCCAGCAGCCACGGGACTCAAGAGACCCAGTACTTC. Complete variable domain (other parts from reference TRBV5-1 and TRBJ2-5): KAGVTQTPRYLIKTRGQQVTLSCSPISGHRSVSWYQQTPGQGLQFLFEYFSETQRNKGNFPGRFSGRQFSNSRSEMNVSTLELGDSALYLCASSHGTQETQYFGPGTRLLVL.

This chain connects TRBV11-3 to TRBJ1-1; 7 bases fit TRBD1. The V gene's germline CDR1 is SGHNT and CDR2 YENEEA. V was clipped by 0 bases and J by 9 bases; unmatched bases: 1. This CDR3 region has 12 residues. CDR3: CASSLERGQAFF. CDR3 DNA sequence: TGTGCCAGCAGCTTAGAAAGGGGGCAAGCTTTCTTT.

V is TRBV9 and J is TRBJ2-3; TRBD2 aligns across 11 bases. CDR3 length: 16 amino acids. V trimming: 3 bases; J trimming: 1 base; junction bases outside the gene matches: 4. Germline CDR1 reads SGDLS; CDR2 reads YYNGEE. For the CDR3, the DNA is TGTGCCAGCAGCGCGGGGGGACTAGCGGGCACAGATACGCAGTATTTT. Its protein is CASSAGGLAGTDTQYF.

This chain uses TRBV7-9 with TRBJ1-2, with 7 bases fitting TRBD1. Germline loops: CDR1 SEHNR, CDR2 FQNEAQ (reference sequence). V lost 2 bases and J lost 2; bases outside the gene matches: 8. This CDR3 is built from 16 residues. The chain's CDR3 is CASSLWVGTANYGYTF. The CDR3 coding sequence is TGTGCCAGCAGCTTATGGGTTGGGACAGCGAACTATGGCTACACCTTC.

This chain links TRBV7-9 with TRBJ2-7; 7 bases align to TRBD2. The CDR3 is 14 residues long. Germline V gives CDR1 SEHNR, CDR2 FQNEAQ (reference sequence). V was pared by 2 bases and J by 0 bases, with 1 base of the junction left unmatched. The CDR3 DNA is TGTGCCAGCAGCTTACGGGGGGACTCCTACGAGCAGTACTTC. It encodes CASSLRGDSYEQYF.

V usage is TRBV25-1 and J usage is TRBJ1-2, with D unresolved. The V and J ends lost 7 bases and 2 bases respectively, with 11 bases between them. Germline CDR1 is MGHDK and CDR2 is SYGVNS. The CDR3 runs 13 residues. The CDR3 sequence: CASTRSTNYGYTF. The DNA of the CDR3 is TGTGCCAGCACTCGGAGCACAAACTATGGCTACACCTTC.